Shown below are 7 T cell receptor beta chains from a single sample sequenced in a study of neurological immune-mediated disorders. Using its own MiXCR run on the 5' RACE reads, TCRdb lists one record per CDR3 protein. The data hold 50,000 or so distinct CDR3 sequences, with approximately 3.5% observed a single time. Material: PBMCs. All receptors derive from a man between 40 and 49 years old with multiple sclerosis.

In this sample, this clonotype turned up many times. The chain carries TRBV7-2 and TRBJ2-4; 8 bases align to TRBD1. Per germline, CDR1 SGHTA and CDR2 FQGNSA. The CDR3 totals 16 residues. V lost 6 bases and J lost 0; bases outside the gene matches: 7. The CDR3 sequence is CASSFTGGLAKNIQYF. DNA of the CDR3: TGTGCCAGCAGTTTTACAGGGGGGTTAGCCAAAAACATTCAGTACTTC.

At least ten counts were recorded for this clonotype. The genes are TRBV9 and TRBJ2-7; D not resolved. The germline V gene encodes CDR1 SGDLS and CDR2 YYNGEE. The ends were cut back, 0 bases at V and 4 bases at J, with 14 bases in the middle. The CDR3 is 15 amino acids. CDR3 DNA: TGTGCCAGCAGCGTAGCAATGGGGTTACCGTACGAGCAGTACTTC. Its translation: CASSVAMGLPYEQYF.

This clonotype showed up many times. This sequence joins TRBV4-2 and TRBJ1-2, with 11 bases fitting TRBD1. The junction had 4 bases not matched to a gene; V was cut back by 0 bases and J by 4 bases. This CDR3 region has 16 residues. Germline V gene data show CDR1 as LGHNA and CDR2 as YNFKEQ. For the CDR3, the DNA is TGTGCCAGCAGCCAAGACCGGGACAGGGGGGCCTATGGCTACACCTTC. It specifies CASSQDRDRGAYGYTF.

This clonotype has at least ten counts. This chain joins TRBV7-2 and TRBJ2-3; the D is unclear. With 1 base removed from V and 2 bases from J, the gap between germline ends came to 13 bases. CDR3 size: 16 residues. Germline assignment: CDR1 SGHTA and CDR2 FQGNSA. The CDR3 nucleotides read TGTGCCAGCAGCTTAGTGGCTAGTGTGACCACAGATACGCAGTATTTT. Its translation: CASSLVASVTTDTQYF.

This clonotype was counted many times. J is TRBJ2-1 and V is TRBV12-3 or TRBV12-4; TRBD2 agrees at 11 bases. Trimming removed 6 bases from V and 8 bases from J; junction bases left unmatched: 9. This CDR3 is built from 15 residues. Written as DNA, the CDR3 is TGTGCCAGCAGCCCACTAGCGGGGGTCAGTTATGAGCAGTTCTTC. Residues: CASSPLAGVSYEQFF.

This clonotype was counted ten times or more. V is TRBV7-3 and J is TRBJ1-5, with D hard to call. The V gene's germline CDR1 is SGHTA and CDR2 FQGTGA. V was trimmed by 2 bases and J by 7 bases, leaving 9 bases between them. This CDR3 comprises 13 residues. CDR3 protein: CASSLGMGQPQHF. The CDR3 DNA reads TGTGCCAGCAGCTTAGGAATGGGCCAGCCCCAGCATTTT. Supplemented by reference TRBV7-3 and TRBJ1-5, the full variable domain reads GAGVSQTPSNKVTEKGKYVELRCDPISGHTALYWYRQSLGQGPEFLIYFQGTGAADDSGLPNDRFFAVRPEGSVSTLKIQRTERGDSAVYLCASSLGMGQPQHFGDGTRLSIL.

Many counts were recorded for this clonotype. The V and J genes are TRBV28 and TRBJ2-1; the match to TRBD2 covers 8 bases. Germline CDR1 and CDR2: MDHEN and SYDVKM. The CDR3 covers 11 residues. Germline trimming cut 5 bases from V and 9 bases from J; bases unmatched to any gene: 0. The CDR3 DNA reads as TGTGCCAGCAGTGCGGGGGGTGAGCAGTTCTTC. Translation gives CASSAGGEQFF.